Described below is a single T cell receptor beta chain sequence and its context. Its specificity is not known. CDR3 length equals 14 residues. Germline V gene data show CDR1 as SGDLS and CDR2 as YYNGEE. V was clipped by 1 base and J by 3 bases; unmatched bases: 3. The sample originates from a study of blood T cells in healthy people across ages. Study results and limitations: Unsorted PBMCs blocked a conclusive comparison of naive and antigen-experienced cells.

PCR was performed a second time for about 6 to 12 cycles using a sample-barcoded 5' primer and a J-beta primer mix. Using its own MiXCR run on the 5' RACE reads, TCRdb lists one record per CDR3 protein. This table holds fewer than 2,000,000 distinct CDR3 sequences, about 39% found once. Each of the donors had approximately 10 milliliters of peripheral blood drawn into EDTA-treated Vacutainer tubes. Samples had at least 6.5 million PBMCs isolated from them. The authors extracted at least 5 micrograms of total RNA per sample. This chain joins TRBV9 and TRBJ2-5, with 7 bases matching TRBD1. The sample comprised blood. The receptor was isolated from a human donor in good health. The CDR3 DNA is TGTGCCAGCAGCGTATGGGGGACAGAAGAGACCCAGTACTTC. Amino acids: CASSVWGTEETQYF.